This T cell receptor (beta chain) was observed in a study of shared T cell receptors in the human thymus. The CDR3 loop spans 13 amino acids. Germline V gene sequence: CDR1 SGHVS, CDR2 FQNEAQ. Trimming removed 5 bases at V and 8 bases at J, with 15 bases between. This table comes from immunoSEQ multiplex PCR, and its TCRdb copy is limited to in-frame clones, with some not included. The repertoire holds some 700,000 clones, with roughly 88% as singletons. These data were likewise used in another study, on human thymus T cells. From that second work: It was healthy Finnish infants having corrective surgery for congenital heart defects who were the donors. Thymic resections from corrective heart surgery supplied the tissue. Thymic as well as blood repertoires seemed to favor certain V and J genes unevenly. Related research described thymic repertoires that were highly overlapping among unrelated individuals.

Sequenced: thymocytes. The origin of this receptor is a boy less than two years old with a congenital heart defect. The chain carries TRBV7-8 and TRBJ2-5; D is possibly TRBD2 (5 bases). The CDR3, as DNA: TGTGCCAGCAGCCCGCGGACGGGGAGCACCCAGTACTTC. This sequence encodes CASSPRTGSTQYF.